The 30 T cell receptor beta chains presented below share a single source sample, sequenced in a study of vaccination effects on CD4 cells after COVID-19. No antigen has been identified for these receptors. Before sequencing, viral peptide pools were used by the ViraFEST assay to expand antigen-specific CD4+ T cells. After roughly 9 days in culture, the CD4+ T cells were isolated. As their vaccination, participants received two doses of either BNT162b2 or mRNA-1273. Produced via immunoSEQ multiplex PCR; TCRdb's table is partial and in-frame only. The sample has some 30,000 clones, roughly 77% seen once. Sample: CD4+ T cells from PBMCs cultured with HCoV-229E spike peptides, taken after COVID-19 vaccination. The receptors originated from a human donor who received a COVID-19 vaccine.

The rearrangement joins TRBV11-2 to TRBJ1-6, with D perhaps TRBD1 (6 bases). Germline assignment: CDR1 SGHAT and CDR2 FQNNGV. The CDR3 covers 14 residues. Trimming took off 5 bases at V and 9 bases at J, with 14 bases between the two ends. The CDR3 DNA reads as TGTGCCAGCAGCCTAGGACAGATAAGTTCACCCCTCCACTTT. Translation gives CASSLGQISSPLHF.

This clone was counted a single time. V is TRBV3-1 (or the pseudogene TRBV3-2) and J is TRBJ1-1; unclear D gene. Looked up from germline, CDR1 is LGHDT and CDR2 is YNNKEL (reference sequence). Trimming left V 3 bases short and J 1 base short, with 15 bases between. The CDR3 runs 16 residues. This chain's CDR3 is CASSQMTWRENTEAFF. The CDR3 DNA is TGTGCCAGCAGCCAGATGACGTGGAGGGAGAACACTGAAGCTTTCTTT.

The chain recombines TRBV27 with TRBJ1-6; weak D call: TRBD1 (6 bases). Trimming stripped 6 bases from V and 6 bases from J, with 15 bases between. The CDR3 is made up of 15 amino acids. The germline CDR1 and CDR2 sequences are MNHEY and SMNVEV (reference sequence). The DNA of the CDR3 is TGTGCCAGCAGGTGGGGGGGCTTGGGTAATTCACCCCTCCACTTT. It translates to CASRWGGLGNSPLHF.

The CDR3 reads CATSRDQQGWVNEQFF. As DNA, the CDR3 is TGTGCCACCAGCAGAGATCAACAGGGGTGGGTTAATGAGCAGTTCTTC. The rearrangement uses TRBV15 and TRBJ2-1; 7 bases line up with TRBD1. The junction had 9 bases not matched to a gene; V was cut back by 0 bases and J by 7 bases. The CDR3 length is 16 residues. Germline lookup yields CDR1 LNHNV and CDR2 YYDKDF (reference sequence).

This clone appeared a few times. This chain connects TRBV6-5 to TRBJ2-1; TRBD2 might be the D (5 bases). The CDR3 has 13 residues. Germline V gives CDR1 MNHEY, CDR2 SVGAGI. V was shortened by 6 bases and J by 5 bases, with 11 bases between the two germline ends. Here the CDR3 reads CASRFSENNEQFF. DNA of the CDR3: TGTGCCAGCAGGTTTAGCGAAAACAATGAGCAGTTCTTC.

The chain is built from TRBV5-1 and TRBJ2-3; D gene uncertain. The CDR3 extends over 14 amino acids. CDR1 SGHRS and CDR2 YFSETQ come from the germline V gene. Trimming stripped 4 bases from V and 6 bases from J, with 15 bases between. This CDR3 is CASSGERRSDTQYF. DNA for the CDR3: TGCGCCAGCAGCGGAGAGAGGCGTTCGGATACGCAGTATTTT.

The J gene is TRBJ1-5, the V gene TRBV5-4, with D unclear. Germline assignment: CDR1 SGHNT and CDR2 YYREEE (reference sequence). V was clipped by 1 base and J by 6 bases, with 11 bases between them. The CDR3 contains 14 residues. In DNA, the CDR3 is TGTGCCAGCAGCTTGCAAGGGTACGGTCAGCCCCAGCATTTT. It is translated as CASSLQGYGQPQHF.

The chain is built from TRBV11-3 and TRBJ2-1; no clear D gene. The CDR3 has 16 amino acids. V dropped 2 bases and J dropped 1 base, with 12 bases sitting between them. Germline CDR1 SGHNT, CDR2 YENEEA. The CDR3 sequence is CASSLIPTGSYNEQFF. The CDR3 nucleotides are TGTGCCAGCAGCTTAATCCCGACTGGATCCTACAATGAGCAGTTCTTC.

The chain joins TRBV6-5 to TRBJ1-1; the match to TRBD1 covers 10 bases. This CDR3 comprises 14 residues. The ends lost 6 bases at V and 5 bases at J; junction bases unmatched: 6. CDR1 is MNHEY and CDR2 is SVGAGI in the germline V gene. DNA for the CDR3: TGTGCCAGCAGCCGTGGACAGGGGGAGACTGAAGCTTTCTTT. Its translation is CASSRGQGETEAFF.

This clone was seen a few times. The chain joins TRBV5-1 to TRBJ1-3; D not certain. Germline V gives CDR1 SGHRS, CDR2 YFSETQ. The germline V and J ends were trimmed by 2 bases and 3 bases, with 12 bases remaining between them. This CDR3 region has 15 residues. The CDR3 DNA reads TGCGCCAGCAGCTTACCGGGAACTGATGGAAACACCATATATTTT. Amino acid sequence: CASSLPGTDGNTIYF.

The chain links TRBV5-1 to TRBJ2-7, with 11 positions matching TRBD1. Germline V gene data show CDR1 as SGHRS and CDR2 as YFSETQ. V dropped 0 bases and J dropped 3; count of bases not matched to a gene: 2. This CDR3 comprises 15 residues. The CDR3, as DNA: TGCGCCAGCAGCTTGGGGACAGGGGGCCTCTACGAGCAGTACTTC. This encodes CASSLGTGGLYEQYF.

The chain has TRBV29-1 and TRBJ2-7; unclear D gene. Germline V CDR1 and CDR2: SQVTM, ANQGSEA. The V end was cut by 5 bases, the J end by 5 bases, with 16 bases between. The CDR3 runs to 13 residues. This CDR3 is CSVRNGRFDEQYF. The DNA of the CDR3 is TGCAGCGTTCGCAACGGAAGATTTGACGAGCAGTACTTC.

The rearrangement links TRBV6-4 to TRBJ2-1; 9 nucleotides align to TRBD1. Germline values: CDR1 MRHNA, CDR2 SNTAGT. This CDR3 comprises 14 residues. After removal of 5 bases from V and 8 bases from J, the junction contained 7 bases not matched to a gene. Written as DNA, the CDR3 is TGTGCCAGCAGTCACGGACAGGGGTGGGATGAGCAGTTCTTC. Amino acids: CASSHGQGWDEQFF.

V is TRBV5-8 and J is TRBJ2-5, with D uncertain. This CDR3 comprises 13 residues. Trimming removed 4 bases from V and 4 bases from J, with 11 bases in between. Germline assignment: CDR1 SGHTS and CDR2 YDEGEE. CDR3 DNA sequence: TGTGCCAGCAGCCCTCCCGCAAGAGAGACCCAGTACTTC. This encodes CASSPPARETQYF.

The genes are TRBV5-1 and TRBJ2-3; 9 bases line up with TRBD2. V shed 4 bases and J 2 bases; nucleotides not matched to a gene: 8. Germline V CDR1 and CDR2: SGHRS, YFSETQ. The CDR3 sequence is 16 residues long. The CDR3 sequence: CASSEGLAWATDTQYF. As DNA, the CDR3 is TGCGCCAGCAGCGAGGGACTAGCTTGGGCCACAGATACGCAGTATTTT.

This rearrangement joins TRBV11-2 to TRBJ2-1, with D possibly being TRBD2 (5 bases). The CDR3 is 13 amino acids. Germline-derived CDR1 and CDR2 are SGHAT and FQNNGV. V was trimmed by 5 bases and J by 10 bases, leaving 15 bases between them. For the CDR3, the DNA is TGTGCCAGCAGCGAAACTAGTCTCTACGAGCAGTTCTTC. Its translation: CASSETSLYEQFF.

The rearrangement links TRBV27 to TRBJ1-4; 9 positions match TRBD1. This CDR3 spans 14 amino acids. Trimming removed 5 bases from V and 8 bases from J; junction bases left unmatched: 6. CDR1 MNHEY and CDR2 SMNVEV come from the germline V gene (reference sequence). The CDR3 spells CASSGTGSGEKLFF. The CDR3 DNA reads TGTGCCAGCAGTGGGACAGGGTCGGGAGAAAAACTGTTTTTT.

The chain links TRBV15 to TRBJ1-3; possibly TRBD1 for D (6 bases). This CDR3 is 14 amino acids long. The germline V gene encodes CDR1 LNHNV and CDR2 YYDKDF (reference sequence). V lost 5 bases, J lost 5 bases, and 13 bases lay in between. CDR3: CATSRTVSRNTIYF. CDR3 in DNA: TGTGCCACCAGCCGGACAGTATCCCGAAACACCATATATTTT.

The J gene is TRBJ1-6, the V gene TRBV6-5, with D hard to call. CDR3 length: 15 amino acids. V gave up 5 bases and J gave up 0 bases, with 8 bases separating them. CDR1 and CDR2 (germline): MNHEY, SVGAGI. The CDR3 nucleotides are TGTGCCAGCAGTAGCTGGAGCTCCTATAATTCACCCCTCCACTTT. Amino acid sequence: CASSSWSSYNSPLHF.

The count of this clone is one. This chain connects TRBV14 to TRBJ2-2; a weak D match, TRBD2 (6 bases). Germline V gene lookup returns CDR1 SGHDN and CDR2 FVKESK. The CDR3 is 15 residues long. With 1 base removed from V and 5 bases from J, the gap between germline ends came to 11 bases. CDR3 residues: CASSQALGSTGELFF. CDR3 coding DNA: TGTGCCAGCAGCCAAGCTCTCGGGAGTACCGGGGAGCTGTTTTTT.

This chain connects TRBV11-2 to TRBJ2-4; D may be TRBD1 (5 bases). The CDR3 is 16 residues long. Trimming stripped 5 bases from V and 1 base from J, with 15 bases between. Germline V gene data show CDR1 as SGHAT and CDR2 as FQNNGV. Written as DNA, the CDR3 is TGTGCCAGCAGCCCCAGGGTTGGGCTTGCCAAAAACATTCAGTACTTC. This gives the protein CASSPRVGLAKNIQYF.

The chain is built from TRBV18 and TRBJ2-1, with 12 bases matching TRBD1. V was pared by 3 bases and J by 1 base, with 7 bases of the junction left unmatched. Germline CDR1 reads KGHSH; CDR2 reads LQKENI. This CDR3 comprises 18 residues. The CDR3 loop is CASSPGQGAGSSYNEQFF. As DNA, the CDR3 is TGTGCCAGCTCACCGGGACAGGGGGCGGGGAGTTCCTACAATGAGCAGTTCTTC. The full variable domain, completed using reference TRBV18 and TRBJ2-1, is NAGVMQNPRHLVRRRGQEARLRCSPMKGHSHVYWYRQLPEEGLKFMVYLQKENIIDESGMPKERFSAEFPKEGPSILRIQQVVRGDSAAYFCASSPGQGAGSSYNEQFFGPGTRLTVL.

The J gene is TRBJ2-7, the V gene TRBV6-5; TRBD1 matches 9 bases. The CDR3 loop spans 14 amino acids. J was trimmed by 3 bases and V by 10 bases; bases with no gene match: 10. Germline CDR1 reads MNHEY; CDR2 reads SVGAGI. The CDR3 region is CATTGTGSNYEQYF. CDR3 nucleotides: TGTGCCACCACCGGGACAGGGAGCAACTACGAGCAGTACTTC.

The chain is built from TRBV3-1 (or the pseudogene TRBV3-2) and TRBJ2-3, with 12 bases that match TRBD2. The CDR3 runs to 16 residues. Per the germline V gene, CDR1 is LGHDT and CDR2 is YNNKEL (reference sequence). V was pared by 1 base and J by 3 bases, with 2 bases of the junction left unmatched. CDR3 in DNA: TGTGCCAGCAGCCAAGCCGGGACTAGCGGGACAGATACGCAGTATTTT. Translating it yields CASSQAGTSGTDTQYF.

This clone was observed a few times. The chain employs TRBV19 and TRBJ1-5; unclear D gene. Germline values: CDR1 LNHDA, CDR2 SQIVND (reference sequence). V was shortened by 2 bases and J by 2 bases, with 7 bases between the two germline ends. CDR3 length: 14 residues. The DNA for the CDR3 is TGTGCCAGTAGTATAAACGTCGGCAATCAGCCCCAGCATTTT. This encodes CASSINVGNQPQHF.

There are a few counts of this clone. The chain joins TRBV7-2 to TRBJ2-1, with TRBD2 matching over 9 bases. Per germline, CDR1 SGHTA and CDR2 FQGNSA. This CDR3 comprises 17 residues. The V segment lost 1 base and the J segment 1 base; nucleotides outside the gene matches: 5. The CDR3 region has the DNA TGTGCCAGCAGCTTAGTCCCAGCGGGAGGATCCTACAATGAGCAGTTCTTC. Amino acids: CASSLVPAGGSYNEQFF.

The chain couples TRBV6-5 to TRBJ1-5; 9 bases map to TRBD1. J gave up 4 bases and V 9 bases, and 4 bases lay outside the gene matches. The length of the CDR3 is 13 residues. Germline values: CDR1 MNHEY, CDR2 SVGAGI. The CDR3 DNA sequence: TGTGCCAGTAGGGGGACAGGGAATCAGCCCCAGCATTTT. As protein: CASRGTGNQPQHF.

DNA of the CDR3: TGCGCCAGCAGCCAACAACAGGGGTTTAATTCACCCCTCCACTTT. Amino acids: CASSQQQGFNSPLHF. The rearrangement joins TRBV4-1 to TRBJ1-6, with 7 bases fitting TRBD1. The germline V gene has CDR1 MGHRA and CDR2 YSYEKL. V lost 2 bases and J lost 6; bases outside the gene matches: 4. The CDR3 extends over 15 amino acids.

This clone was counted a few times. The chain employs TRBV5-4 and TRBJ2-1; TRBD2 matches at 10 bases. J gave up 6 bases and V 0 bases, and 0 bases lay outside the gene matches. CDR3 size: 14 residues. Germline V gene data show CDR1 as SGHNT and CDR2 as YYREEE (reference sequence). CDR3 sequence: CASSLGTSGNEQFF. CDR3 bases: TGTGCCAGCAGCTTGGGGACTAGCGGCAATGAGCAGTTCTTC.

The chain employs TRBV6-5 and TRBJ1-1, with D possibly matching TRBD1 (5 bases). The V gene lost 2 bases and the J gene lost 6 bases, with 13 bases spanning the gap. This CDR3 comprises 14 residues. Germline CDR1 MNHEY, CDR2 SVGAGI. The CDR3 loop reads CASSYTGTASEAFF. In DNA form, the CDR3 reads TGTGCCAGCAGTTACACCGGGACGGCCTCTGAAGCTTTCTTT.